Listed here are 3 T cell receptor beta chains from one sample, sequenced in a study of T and B cells in COVID-19 patients. Blood genomic DNA input for TRB amplification was roughly 230-550 ng. TRB rearrangements were amplified by multiplex PCR with BIOMED2 TRB-A/B primers. TCRdb ran MiXCR on the multiplex PCR reads and lists one entry per CDR3 protein. The profile shows 15,000 or so distinct CDR3 sequences, over 25% of them singletons. Material for sequencing was blood. Receptors originate from a human donor who had recovered from COVID-19.

V is TRBV9 and J is TRBJ1-1, with D possibly TRBD1 on 6 matching bases. Germline loops: CDR1 SGDLS, CDR2 YYNGEE. CDR3 length: 16 amino acids. V dropped 3 bases and J dropped 1 base, with 16 bases sitting between them. In nucleotides, the CDR3 is TGTGCCAGCAGCGGAGGGTGGGGGGGCCAGAACACTGAAGCTTTCTTT. It codes for CASSGGWGGQNTEAFF.

This chain connects TRBV13 to TRBJ1-1, with D possibly being TRBD1 (6 bases). V lost 7 bases and J 3 bases, leaving 18 bases between the germline ends. This CDR3 contains 15 residues. The germline V gene has CDR1 PRHDT and CDR2 FYEKMQ (reference sequence). The CDR3 loop is CASNLGGAGDTEAFF. CDR3 DNA sequence: TGTGCCAGCAATCTTGGCGGGGCAGGGGACACTGAAGCTTTCTTT.

The V gene is TRBV20-1, the J gene TRBJ1-5; tentative D call: TRBD1 (5 bases). This CDR3 spans 14 amino acids. The germline V gene has CDR1 DFQATT and CDR2 SNEGSKA (reference sequence). Trimming removed 0 bases at V and 9 bases at J, with 15 bases between. The CDR3 DNA sequence: TGCAGTGCTAGAGAAGGGACCCCGCCATCGCCCCAGCATTTT. Translated: CSAREGTPPSPQHF.